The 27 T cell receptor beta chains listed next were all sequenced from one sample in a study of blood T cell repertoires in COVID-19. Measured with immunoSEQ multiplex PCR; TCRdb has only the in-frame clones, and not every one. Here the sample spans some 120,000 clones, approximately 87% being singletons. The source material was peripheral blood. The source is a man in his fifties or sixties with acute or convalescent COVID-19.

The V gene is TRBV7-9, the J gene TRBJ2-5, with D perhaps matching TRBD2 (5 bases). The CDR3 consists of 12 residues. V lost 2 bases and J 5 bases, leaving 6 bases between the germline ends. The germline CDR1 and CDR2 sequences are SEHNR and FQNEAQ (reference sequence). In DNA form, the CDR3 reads TGTGCCAGCAGCTTAAGGACTGAGACCCAGTACTTC. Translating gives CASSLRTETQYF.

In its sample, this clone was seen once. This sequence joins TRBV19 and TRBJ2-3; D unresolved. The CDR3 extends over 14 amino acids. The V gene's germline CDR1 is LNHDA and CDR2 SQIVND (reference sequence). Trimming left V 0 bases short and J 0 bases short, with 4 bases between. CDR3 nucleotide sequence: TGTGCCAGTAGTATAGACTATAGCACAGATACGCAGTATTTT. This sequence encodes CASSIDYSTDTQYF.

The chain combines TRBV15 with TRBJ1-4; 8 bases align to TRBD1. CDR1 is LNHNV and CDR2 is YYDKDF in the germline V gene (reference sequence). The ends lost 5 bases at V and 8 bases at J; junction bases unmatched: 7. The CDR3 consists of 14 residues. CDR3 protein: CATSGQGSGEKLFF. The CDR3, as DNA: TGTGCCACCAGCGGACAGGGTTCGGGAGAAAAACTGTTTTTT.

The CDR3 DNA reads TGTGCCAGCAGTGAACGACAGGGGGCGGCCCAAGAGACCCAGTACTTC. Its translation is CASSERQGAAQETQYF. The J gene is TRBJ2-5, the V gene TRBV6-1; 10 bases agree with TRBD1. Trimming removed 2 bases from V and 1 base from J; junction bases left unmatched: 4. The CDR3 totals 16 residues. Germline V CDR1 and CDR2: MNHNS, SASEGT.

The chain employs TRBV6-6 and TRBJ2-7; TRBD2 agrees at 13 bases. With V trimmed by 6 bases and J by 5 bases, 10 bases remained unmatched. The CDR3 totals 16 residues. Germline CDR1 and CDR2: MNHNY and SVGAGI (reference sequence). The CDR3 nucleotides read TGTGCCAGCAGCCATCGGACTAGCGGGAGTAGCGACGAGCAGTACTTC. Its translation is CASSHRTSGSSDEQYF.

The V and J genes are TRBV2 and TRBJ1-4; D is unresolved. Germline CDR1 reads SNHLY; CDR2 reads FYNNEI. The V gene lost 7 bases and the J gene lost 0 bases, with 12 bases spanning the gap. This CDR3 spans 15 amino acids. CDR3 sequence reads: CASTSQSATNEKLFF. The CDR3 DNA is TGTGCCAGCACGTCTCAGTCAGCAACTAATGAAAAACTGTTTTTT.

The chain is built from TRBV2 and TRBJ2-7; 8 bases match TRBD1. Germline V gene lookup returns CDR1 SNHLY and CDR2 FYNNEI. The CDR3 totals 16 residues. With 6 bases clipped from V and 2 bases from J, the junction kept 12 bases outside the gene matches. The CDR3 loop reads CASRGVAGQAPYEQYF. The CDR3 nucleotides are TGTGCCAGCAGAGGGGTGGCGGGACAGGCGCCCTACGAGCAGTACTTC.

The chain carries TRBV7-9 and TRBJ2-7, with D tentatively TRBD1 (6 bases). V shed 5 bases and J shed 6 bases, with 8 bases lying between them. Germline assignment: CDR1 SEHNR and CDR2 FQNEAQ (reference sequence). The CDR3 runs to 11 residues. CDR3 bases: TGTGCCAGCAGCACAGGGTTCGAGCAGTACTTC. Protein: CASSTGFEQYF.

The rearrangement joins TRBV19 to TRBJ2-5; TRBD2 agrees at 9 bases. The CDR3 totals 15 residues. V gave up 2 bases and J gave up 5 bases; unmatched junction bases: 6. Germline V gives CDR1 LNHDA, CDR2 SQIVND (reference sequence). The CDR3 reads CASSIWAGGKETQYF. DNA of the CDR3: TGTGCCAGTAGTATATGGGCGGGAGGGAAGGAGACCCAGTACTTC.

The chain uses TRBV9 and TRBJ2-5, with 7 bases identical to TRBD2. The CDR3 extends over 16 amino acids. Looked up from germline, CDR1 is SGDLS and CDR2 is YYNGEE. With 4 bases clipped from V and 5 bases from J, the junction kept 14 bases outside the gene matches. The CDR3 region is CASSIGAGRGGETQYF. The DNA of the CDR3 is TGTGCCAGCAGCATCGGAGCGGGGCGAGGTGGGGAGACCCAGTACTTC.

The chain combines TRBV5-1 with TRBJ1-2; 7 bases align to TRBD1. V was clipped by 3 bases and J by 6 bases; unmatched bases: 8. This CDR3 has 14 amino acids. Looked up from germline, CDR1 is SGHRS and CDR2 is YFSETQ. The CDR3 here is CASSSSRQGNGYTF. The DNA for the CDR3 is TGCGCCAGCAGCTCCAGCCGACAGGGCAATGGCTACACCTTC.

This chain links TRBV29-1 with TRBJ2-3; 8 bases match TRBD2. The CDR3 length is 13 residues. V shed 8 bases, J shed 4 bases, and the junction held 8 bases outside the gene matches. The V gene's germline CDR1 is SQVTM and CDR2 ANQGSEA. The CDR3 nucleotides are TGCAGCTTCGCAGCCGGGGGGGCAGATACGCAGTATTTT. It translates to CSFAAGGADTQYF.

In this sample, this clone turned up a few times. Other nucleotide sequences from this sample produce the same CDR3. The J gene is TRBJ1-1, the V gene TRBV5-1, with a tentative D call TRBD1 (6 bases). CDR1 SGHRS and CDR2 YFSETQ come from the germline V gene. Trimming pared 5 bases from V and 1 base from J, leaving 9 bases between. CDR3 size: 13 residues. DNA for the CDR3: TGCGCCAGCAGGCAGACAGGGAACACTGAAGCTTTCTTT. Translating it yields CASRQTGNTEAFF.

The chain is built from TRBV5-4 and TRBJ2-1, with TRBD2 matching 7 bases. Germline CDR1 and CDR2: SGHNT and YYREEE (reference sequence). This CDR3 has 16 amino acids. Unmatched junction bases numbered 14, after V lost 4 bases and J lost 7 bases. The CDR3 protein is CASSPVIGGGPNEQFF. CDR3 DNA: TGTGCCAGCAGCCCAGTCATCGGGGGAGGGCCGAATGAGCAGTTCTTC.

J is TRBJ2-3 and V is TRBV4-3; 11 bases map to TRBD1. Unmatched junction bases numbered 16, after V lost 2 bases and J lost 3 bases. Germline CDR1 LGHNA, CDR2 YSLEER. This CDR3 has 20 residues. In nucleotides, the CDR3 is TGCGCCAGCAGCCAACACCTGGGACAGGGGGGAGAGGGAGTTACAGATACGCAGTATTTT. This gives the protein CASSQHLGQGGEGVTDTQYF.

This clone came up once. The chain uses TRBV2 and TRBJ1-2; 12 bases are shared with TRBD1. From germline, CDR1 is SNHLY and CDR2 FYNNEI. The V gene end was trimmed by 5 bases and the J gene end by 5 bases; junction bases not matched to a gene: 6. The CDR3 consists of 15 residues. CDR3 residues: CASSSGTGGNYGYTF. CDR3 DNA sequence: TGTGCCAGCAGTTCCGGGACAGGGGGCAATTATGGCTACACCTTC.

CDR3 amino acids: CASSVVSGGTQYF. CDR3 nucleotide sequence: TGTGCCAGCAGCGTAGTCTCAGGGGGGACCCAGTACTTC. The J gene is TRBJ2-5, the V gene TRBV9, with TRBD1 identical over 7 bases. Germline values: CDR1 SGDLS, CDR2 YYNGEE. This CDR3 is 13 amino acids long. J lost 7 bases, V lost 0 bases, and 3 bases had no gene match.

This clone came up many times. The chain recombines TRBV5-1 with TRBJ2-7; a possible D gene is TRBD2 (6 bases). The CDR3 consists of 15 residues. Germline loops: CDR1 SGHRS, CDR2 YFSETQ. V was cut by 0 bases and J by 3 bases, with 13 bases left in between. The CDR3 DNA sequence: TGCGCCAGCAGCTTGGGTGGGACGGGACTCTACGAGCAGTACTTC. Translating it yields CASSLGGTGLYEQYF.

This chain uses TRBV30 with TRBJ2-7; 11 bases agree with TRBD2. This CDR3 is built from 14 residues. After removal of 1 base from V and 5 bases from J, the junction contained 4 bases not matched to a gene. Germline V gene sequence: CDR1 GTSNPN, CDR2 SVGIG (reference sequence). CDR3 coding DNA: TGTGCCTGGAGTGGACTAGCGGGGTGGCACGAGCAGTACTTC. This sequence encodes CAWSGLAGWHEQYF.

CDR3 protein: CASSTWTGSRGVKETQYF. The CDR3 DNA reads TGTGCCAGCAGTACCTGGACAGGCTCGAGGGGGGTTAAAGAGACCCAGTACTTC. The J gene is TRBJ2-5, the V gene TRBV25-1; D is perhaps TRBD1 (7 bases). Germline V gene sequence: CDR1 MGHDK, CDR2 SYGVNS. The CDR3 runs to 18 residues. V dropped 5 bases and J dropped 3 bases, with 25 bases sitting between them. Based on the CDR3 plus reference TRBV25-1 and TRBJ2-5, the full variable domain is EADIYQTPRYLVIGTGKKITLECSQTMGHDKMYWYQQDPGMELHLIHYSYGVNSTEKGDLSSESTVSRIRTEHFPLTLESARPSHTSQYLCASSTWTGSRGVKETQYFGPGTRLLVL.

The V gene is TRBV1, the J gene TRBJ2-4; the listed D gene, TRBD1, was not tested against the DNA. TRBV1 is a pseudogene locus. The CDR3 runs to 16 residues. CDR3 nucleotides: TGCACCAGCAGCCAAGAAAGGGGAAAGGCCAAAAACATTCAGTACTTC. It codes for CTSSQERGKAKNIQYF.

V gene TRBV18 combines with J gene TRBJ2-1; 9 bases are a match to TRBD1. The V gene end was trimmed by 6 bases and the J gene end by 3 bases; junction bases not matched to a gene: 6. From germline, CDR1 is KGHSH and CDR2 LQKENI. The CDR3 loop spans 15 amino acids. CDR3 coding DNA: TGTGCCAGCTCGCGACAGGGGGGCCACTACAATGAGCAGTTCTTC. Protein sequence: CASSRQGGHYNEQFF.

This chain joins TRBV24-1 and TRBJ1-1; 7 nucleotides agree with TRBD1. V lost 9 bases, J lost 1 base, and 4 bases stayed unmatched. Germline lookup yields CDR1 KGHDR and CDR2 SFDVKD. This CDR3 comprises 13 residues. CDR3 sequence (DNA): TGTGCCACCCGGGGACAGTCGAACACTGAAGCTTTCTTT. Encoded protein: CATRGQSNTEAFF.

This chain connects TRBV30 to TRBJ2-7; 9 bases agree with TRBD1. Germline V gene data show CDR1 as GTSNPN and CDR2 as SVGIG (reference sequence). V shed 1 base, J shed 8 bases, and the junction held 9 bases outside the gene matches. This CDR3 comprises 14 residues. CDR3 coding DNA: TGTGCCTGGAGTGACGGGGGGACAGGGTTTCAGCAGTACTTC. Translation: CAWSDGGTGFQQYF. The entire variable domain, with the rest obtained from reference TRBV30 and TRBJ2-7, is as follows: SQTIHQWPATLVQPVGSPLSLECTVEGTSNPNLYWYRQAAGRGLQLLFYSVGIGQISSEVPQNLSASRPQDRQFILSSKKLLLSDSGFYLCAWSDGGTGFQQYFGPGTRLTVT.

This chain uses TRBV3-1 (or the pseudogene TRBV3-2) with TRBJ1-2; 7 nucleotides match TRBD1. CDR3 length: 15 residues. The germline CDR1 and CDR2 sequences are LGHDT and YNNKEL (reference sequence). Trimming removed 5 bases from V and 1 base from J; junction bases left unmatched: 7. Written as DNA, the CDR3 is TGTGCCAGCAGCTTCGGGAGGGGGCTTAACTATGGCTACACCTTC. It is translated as CASSFGRGLNYGYTF.

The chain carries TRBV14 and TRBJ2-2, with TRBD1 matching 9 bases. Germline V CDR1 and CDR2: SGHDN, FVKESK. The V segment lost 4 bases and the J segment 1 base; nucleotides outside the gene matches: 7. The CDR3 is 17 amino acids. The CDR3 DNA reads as TGTGCCAGCAGCCTGCAGGACAGGGGAGTGAACACCGGGGAGCTGTTTTTT. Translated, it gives CASSLQDRGVNTGELFF.

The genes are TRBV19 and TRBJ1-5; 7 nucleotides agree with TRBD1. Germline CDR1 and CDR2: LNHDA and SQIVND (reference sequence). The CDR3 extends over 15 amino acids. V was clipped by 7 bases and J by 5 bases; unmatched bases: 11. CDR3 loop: CASTPGQRADQPQHF. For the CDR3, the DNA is TGTGCCAGTACCCCGGGACAGCGAGCGGATCAGCCCCAGCATTTT. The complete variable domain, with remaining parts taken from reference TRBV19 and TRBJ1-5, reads DGGITQSPKYLFRKEGQNVTLSCEQNLNHDAMYWYRQDPGQGLRLIYYSQIVNDFQKGDIAEGYSVSREKKESFPLTVTSAQKNPTAFYLCASTPGQRADQPQHFGDGTRLSIL.